The 15 T cell receptor beta chains presented below share a single source sample, sequenced in a study of T cells in Graves' hyperthyroidism and ophthalmopathy. RNA transcripts were the template for amplifying TCR beta CDR3 regions. The TCR CDR3 was amplified in a first-round RT-PCR using the HTBI primer set. TCRdb reanalysed the multiplex PCR reads using MiXCR and keeps one entry per CDR3 protein. Counted here are some 500,000 distinct CDR3 sequences, more than 15% occurring once; the ten biggest clones make up about 31%. The specimen sequenced was blood. The receptors shown here come from a woman aged 25 to 39 with Graves' ophthalmopathy.

This rearrangement joins TRBV20-1 to TRBJ1-1; TRBD1 matches 7 bases. V was clipped by 3 bases and J by 1 base; unmatched bases: 5. This CDR3 has 14 residues. From germline, CDR1 is DFQATT and CDR2 SNEGSKA (reference sequence). The chain's CDR3 is CSASPDRANTEAFF. In nucleotides, the CDR3 is TGCAGTGCTAGTCCTGACAGGGCGAACACTGAAGCTTTCTTT.

The table lists this clonotype with many counts. This chain uses TRBV28 with TRBJ1-2, with 10 bases fitting TRBD1. Germline V gene sequence: CDR1 MDHEN, CDR2 SYDVKM. CDR3 length equals 18 residues. Trimming took 2 bases from V and 5 from J; bases not matched to a gene: 14. In DNA form, the CDR3 reads TGTGCCAGCAGTTTAATCGCCCTACAGACAGGGGGCTCTTATGGCTACACCTTC. Translating gives CASSLIALQTGGSYGYTF.

The V gene is TRBV2, the J gene TRBJ2-3, with TRBD2 identical over 14 bases. The germline CDR1 and CDR2 sequences are SNHLY and FYNNEI. CDR3 length: 19 amino acids. Germline trimming cut 1 base from V and 2 bases from J; bases unmatched to any gene: 8. The CDR3 nucleotides read TGTGCCAGCAGTGAAGACCCCCCGGGACTAGCGGGAGACACAGATACGCAGTATTTT. Its translation: CASSEDPPGLAGDTDTQYF.

This clonotype was detected ten times or more. The V call is TRBV7-2, the J call TRBJ1-2; TRBD1 matches 10 bases. Germline trimming cut 5 bases from V and 8 bases from J; bases unmatched to any gene: 5. Germline V lookup: CDR1 SGHTA, CDR2 FQGNSA. CDR3 length: 13 amino acids. DNA of the CDR3: TGTGCCAGCAGCCCGGGACAGGGGATCGGCTACACCTTC. This codes for CASSPGQGIGYTF.

V usage is TRBV7-2 and J usage is TRBJ2-6, with 15 bases identical to TRBD2. The CDR3 length is 18 residues. The ends lost 1 base at V and 3 bases at J; junction bases unmatched: 1. CDR1 and CDR2 (germline): SGHTA, FQGNSA. CDR3 nucleotide sequence: TGTGCCAGCAGCTTAGAGGGACTAGCGGGAGGTGGGGCCAACGTCCTGACTTTC. Encoded protein: CASSLEGLAGGGANVLTF.

This clonotype was picked up many times. The V and J genes are TRBV2 and TRBJ2-5; D possibly corresponds to TRBD1 (5 bases). The CDR3 runs to 13 residues. Germline CDR1 and CDR2: SNHLY and FYNNEI. V gave up 6 bases and J gave up 4 bases, with 12 bases separating them. CDR3 sequence (DNA): TGTGCCAGCAGCCCCAGGGTAATAGAGACCCAGTACTTC. Translation gives CASSPRVIETQYF.

CDR3 protein: CATSPAGVPREQYF. CDR3 coding DNA: TGTGCCACCAGTCCGGCGGGAGTACCCCGAGAGCAGTACTTC. The genes are TRBV24-1 and TRBJ2-7; 7 bases map to TRBD2. The CDR3 is made up of 14 amino acids. Germline V gene lookup returns CDR1 KGHDR and CDR2 SFDVKD. Trimming at V came to 6 bases and at J to 7 bases, leaving 11 bases not matched to a gene.

This clonotype has ten or more counts. The chain recombines TRBV12-3 or TRBV12-4 with TRBJ2-5; 7 nucleotides agree with TRBD1. Trimming removed 6 bases from V and 0 bases from J; junction bases left unmatched: 13. This CDR3 spans 17 amino acids. The CDR3 nucleotides read TGTGCCAGCAGATCCGAAACCGGGACAGACTACCAAGAGACCCAGTACTTC. Protein: CASRSETGTDYQETQYF.

CDR3 DNA sequence: TGTGCCAGCATTCCGAAGTCACCCCTCCACTTT. Translation: CASIPKSPLHF. This rearrangement joins TRBV6-2 or TRBV6-3 to TRBJ1-6, with unresolved D. Per germline, CDR1 MNHEY and CDR2 SVGEGT. This CDR3 comprises 11 residues. Trimming took off 7 bases at V and 10 bases at J, with 8 bases between the two ends.

This chain uses TRBV7-2 with TRBJ2-1; the match to TRBD2 covers 16 bases. Germline V gene data show CDR1 as SGHTA and CDR2 as FQGNSA. The trim removed 4 bases at V and 7 bases at J, leaving 7 bases unmatched. This CDR3 is 17 amino acids long. The CDR3 nucleotides read TGTGCCAGCAGCTGGGGACTAGCGGGAGGGGTGGGGAATGAGCAGTTCTTC. Translation gives CASSWGLAGGVGNEQFF.

This clonotype showed up many times. The chain has TRBV7-9 and TRBJ1-1; D is possibly TRBD1 (6 bases). The germline V gene encodes CDR1 SEHNR and CDR2 FQNEAQ (reference sequence). The CDR3 length is 15 residues. Trimming took off 5 bases at V and 0 bases at J, with 13 bases between the two ends. CDR3: CASSPRQVLNTEAFF. In DNA form, the CDR3 reads TGTGCCAGCAGCCCTAGACAGGTGTTGAACACTGAAGCTTTCTTT. Together with reference TRBV7-9 and TRBJ1-1, the CDR3 gives the full variable domain: DTGVSQNPRHKITKRGQNVTFRCDPISEHNRLYWYRQTLGQGPEFLTYFQNEAQLEKSRLLSDRFSAERPKGSFSTLEIQRTEQGDSAMYLCASSPRQVLNTEAFFGQGTRLTVV.

The chain employs TRBV5-1 and TRBJ2-5, with D uncertain. This CDR3 is 13 amino acids long. Germline assignment: CDR1 SGHRS and CDR2 YFSETQ. V lost 3 bases to trimming and J lost 2 bases, with 8 bases between them. The CDR3 loop reads CASSWTHQETQYF. CDR3 nucleotide sequence: TGCGCCAGCAGCTGGACGCATCAAGAGACCCAGTACTTC.

This clonotype was counted ten times or more. DNA for the CDR3: TGTGCCAGCAGTCTCCGGGCAGGGTCGACCACCGGGGAGCTGTTTTTT. This encodes CASSLRAGSTTGELFF. This chain links TRBV27 with TRBJ2-2, with D perhaps matching TRBD1 (5 bases). V lost 5 bases to trimming and J lost 4 bases, with 17 bases between them. The CDR3 totals 16 residues. The V gene's germline CDR1 is MNHEY and CDR2 SMNVEV (reference sequence).

In its sample, this clonotype was seen a few times. The rearrangement uses TRBV5-1 and TRBJ2-7; D may be TRBD1 (7 bases). V shed 4 bases and J shed 7 bases, with 21 bases lying between them. Looked up from germline, CDR1 is SGHRS and CDR2 is YFSETQ. CDR3 length: 15 residues. The CDR3 region is CASSTETGDFFEQYF. As DNA, the CDR3 is TGCGCCAGCAGCACAGAAACAGGGGACTTTTTTGAGCAGTACTTC.

This clonotype was recorded many times. V is TRBV20-1 and J is TRBJ1-5; tentatively, D is TRBD1 (5 bases). V lost 6 bases and J lost 4, with 10 bases in between. This CDR3 has 12 amino acids. Germline-derived CDR1 and CDR2 are DFQATT and SNEGSKA (reference sequence). CDR3 in amino acids: CSAGDRNQPQHF. CDR3 in DNA: TGCAGTGCGGGGGATCGGAATCAGCCCCAGCATTTT.